This T cell receptor (beta chain) derives from a study of blood T cell repertoires in COVID-19. Method: immunoSEQ multiplex PCR; TCRdb's copy keeps in-frame clones and lacks some. The sample has some 250,000 clones, 80% to 90% seen once; the top ten hold around 10%. The V gene end was trimmed by 7 bases and the J gene end by 0 bases; junction bases not matched to a gene: 8. Germline V gene data show CDR1 as MNHEY and CDR2 as SVGAGI. The CDR3 extends over 15 amino acids. Cohort allocation depended upon clinical history that participants reported. The count of this clone is one. V is TRBV6-5 and J is TRBJ2-7, with 8 bases identical to TRBD1. The source of this sequence is a man aged 35 to 55 who had recovered from COVID-19. The sequenced sample consisted of PBMCs or T cells enriched from blood (not recorded which). CDR3 nucleotides: TGTGCCAGCATCCCCGGACAGGGCGTCTCCTACGAGCAGTACTTC. This codes for CASIPGQGVSYEQYF.